This T cell receptor (beta chain) comes out of a study of T cell responses to AZD1222 COVID-19 vaccine. Only in-frame clones appear in the TCRdb table, and some are missing; sequencing was by immunoSEQ multiplex PCR. The sample contains roughly 140,000 clones, roughly nine tenths of which appear only once. The CDR3 covers 13 residues. With 5 bases removed from V and 8 bases from J, the gap between germline ends came to 13 bases. The germline V gene encodes CDR1 MNHEY and CDR2 SVGEGT. This sample comprised peripheral blood, obtained 28 days after the second AZD1222 dose. The rearrangement joins TRBV6-2 or TRBV6-3 to TRBJ1-5; perhaps TRBD1 as D (5 bases). The TCR was taken from an adult who received the AZD1222 COVID-19 vaccine. CDR3 region: CASSRNQGEPQHF. CDR3 nucleotide sequence: TGTGCCAGCAGTCGCAATCAGGGAGAGCCCCAGCATTTT.